This T cell receptor beta chain was sequenced in a study of T-cell reconstitution after alpha-beta-depleted transplantation in children. Study-level findings and limits: Several hundred expanded graft clones reportedly were the source of alpha-beta T cells about two months after transplant. Several patients had high TCRbeta diversity at day 60; it came from surviving recipient T cells and thymic progenitors. Most T-cell counts and diversity one year after the transplant came from T cells that were newly produced.

This clonotype has more than one count but fewer than ten. Antigen specificity is unknown. The CDR3 runs 13 residues. Germline V gene sequence: CDR1 SGHRS, CDR2 YFSETQ. Trimming stripped 0 bases from V and 5 bases from J, with 8 bases between. The TCRbeta library was prepared with unique molecular identifiers. In TCRdb, the PCR reads were re-called with MiXCR into one record per CDR3 protein. In the table there are hundreds of thousands of distinct CDR3 sequences, roughly 16% of which are singletons. The gene calls are TRBV5-1 and TRBJ2-5, with D perhaps being TRBD1 or TRBD2 (5 bases each). The sequence was collected from a boy younger than two who had a stem cell transplant for Wiskott-Aldrich syndrome, so the T cells may come from the graft donor. Sequenced here: PBMCs, mostly from graft donor cells, sampled 360 days after TCRalphabeta/CD19-depleted stem cell transplant. CDR3 protein: CASSLVREETQYF. CDR3 nucleotides: TGCGCCAGCAGCTTGGTCAGGGAGGAGACCCAGTACTTC.